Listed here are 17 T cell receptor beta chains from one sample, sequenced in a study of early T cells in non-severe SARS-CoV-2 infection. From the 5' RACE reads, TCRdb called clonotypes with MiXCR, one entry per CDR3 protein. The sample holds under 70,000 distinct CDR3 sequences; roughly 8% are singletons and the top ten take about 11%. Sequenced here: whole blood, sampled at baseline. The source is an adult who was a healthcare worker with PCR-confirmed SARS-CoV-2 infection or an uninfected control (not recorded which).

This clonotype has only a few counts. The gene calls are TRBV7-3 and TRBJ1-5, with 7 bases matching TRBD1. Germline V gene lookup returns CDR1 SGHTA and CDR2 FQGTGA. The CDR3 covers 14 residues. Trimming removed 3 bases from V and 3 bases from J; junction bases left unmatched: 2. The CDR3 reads CASSFDRDNQPQHF. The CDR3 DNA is TGTGCCAGCAGCTTTGACAGGGACAATCAGCCCCAGCATTTT.

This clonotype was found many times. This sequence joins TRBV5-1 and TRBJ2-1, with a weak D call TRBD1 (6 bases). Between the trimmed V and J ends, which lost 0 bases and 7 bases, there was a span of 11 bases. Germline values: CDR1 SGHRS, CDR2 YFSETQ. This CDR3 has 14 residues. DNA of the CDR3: TGCGCCAGCAGCTTGGTTGGGACAACGAATGAGCAGTTCTTC. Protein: CASSLVGTTNEQFF.

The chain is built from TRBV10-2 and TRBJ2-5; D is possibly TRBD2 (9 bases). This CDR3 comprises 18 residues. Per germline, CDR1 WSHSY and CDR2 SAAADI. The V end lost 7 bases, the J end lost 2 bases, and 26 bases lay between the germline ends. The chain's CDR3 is CASNTGGYWLAGQETQYF. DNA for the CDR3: TGCGCCAGCAATACAGGGGGTTACTGGCTAGCGGGACAAGAGACCCAGTACTTC.

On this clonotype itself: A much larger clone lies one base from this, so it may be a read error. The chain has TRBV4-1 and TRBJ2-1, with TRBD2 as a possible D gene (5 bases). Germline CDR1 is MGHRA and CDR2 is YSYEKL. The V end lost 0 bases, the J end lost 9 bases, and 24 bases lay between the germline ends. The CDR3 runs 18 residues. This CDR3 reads CASSQEPLASRRGGEQFF. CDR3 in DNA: TGCGCCAGCAGCCAAGAGCCTTTGGCTAGCAGGAGAGGAGGTGAGCAGTTCTTC.

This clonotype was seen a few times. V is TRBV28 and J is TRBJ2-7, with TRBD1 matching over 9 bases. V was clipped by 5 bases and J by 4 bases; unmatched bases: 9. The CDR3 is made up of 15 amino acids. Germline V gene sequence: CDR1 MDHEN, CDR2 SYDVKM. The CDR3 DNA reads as TGTGCCAGCAGTGAACAGGGGGCGGTAGGATACGAGCAGTACTTC. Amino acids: CASSEQGAVGYEQYF.

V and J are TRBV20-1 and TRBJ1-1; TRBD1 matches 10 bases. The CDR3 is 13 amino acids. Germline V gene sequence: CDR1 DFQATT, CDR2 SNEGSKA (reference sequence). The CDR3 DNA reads TGCAGGCTAGACAGGGGGCGAAGCACTGAAGCTTTCTTT. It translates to CRLDRGRSTEAFF.

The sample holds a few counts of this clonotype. CDR3 loop: CSARSDTGFYEQYF. CDR3 DNA sequence: TGCAGTGCTAGATCCGATACAGGGTTTTACGAGCAGTACTTC. The gene calls are TRBV20-1 and TRBJ2-7, with D tentatively TRBD1 (6 bases). V shed 2 bases and J shed 4 bases, with 15 bases lying between them. This CDR3 spans 14 amino acids. The germline CDR1 and CDR2 sequences are DFQATT and SNEGSKA (reference sequence).

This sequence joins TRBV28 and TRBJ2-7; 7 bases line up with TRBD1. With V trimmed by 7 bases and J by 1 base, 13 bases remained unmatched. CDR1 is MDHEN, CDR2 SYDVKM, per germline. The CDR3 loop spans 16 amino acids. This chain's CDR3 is CASNQPRDRSSYEQYF. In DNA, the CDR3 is TGTGCCAGCAACCAACCTCGGGACAGAAGTTCCTACGAGCAGTACTTC. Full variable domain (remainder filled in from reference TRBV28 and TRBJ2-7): DVKVTQSSRYLVKRTGEKVFLECVQDMDHENMFWYRQDPGLGLRLIYFSYDVKMKEKGDIPEGYSVSREKKERFSLILESASTNQTSMYLCASNQPRDRSSYEQYFGPGTRLTVT.

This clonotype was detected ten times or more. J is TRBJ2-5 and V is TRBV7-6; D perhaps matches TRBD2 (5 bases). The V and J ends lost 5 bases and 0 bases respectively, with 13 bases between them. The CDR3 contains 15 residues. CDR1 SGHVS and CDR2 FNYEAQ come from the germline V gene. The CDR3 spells CASSKRTRDQETQYF. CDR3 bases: TGTGCCAGCAGCAAGCGAACTAGGGACCAAGAGACCCAGTACTTC.

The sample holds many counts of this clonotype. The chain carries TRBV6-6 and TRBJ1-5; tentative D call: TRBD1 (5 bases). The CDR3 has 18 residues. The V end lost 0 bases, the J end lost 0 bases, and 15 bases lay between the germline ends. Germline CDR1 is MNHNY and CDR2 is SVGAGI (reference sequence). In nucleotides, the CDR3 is TGTGCCAGCAGTTACTCCGGCAGGGAACGTTATAGCAATCAGCCCCAGCATTTT. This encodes CASSYSGRERYSNQPQHF.

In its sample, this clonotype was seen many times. CDR3 in amino acids: CASSFQGGSYNEQFF. Written as DNA, the CDR3 is TGTGCCAGCAGCTTCCAGGGGGGCTCCTACAATGAGCAGTTCTTC. The chain joins TRBV7-2 to TRBJ2-1; weak D call: TRBD1 (7 bases). This CDR3 region has 15 residues. The V gene's germline CDR1 is SGHTA and CDR2 FQGNSA. V was clipped by 3 bases and J by 0 bases, with 9 bases between them.

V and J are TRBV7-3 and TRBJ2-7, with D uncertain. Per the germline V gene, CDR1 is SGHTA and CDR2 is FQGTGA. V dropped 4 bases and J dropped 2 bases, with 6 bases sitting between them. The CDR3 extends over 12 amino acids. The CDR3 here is CASSSTAYEQYF. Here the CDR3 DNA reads TGTGCCAGCAGCTCAACTGCCTACGAGCAGTACTTC.

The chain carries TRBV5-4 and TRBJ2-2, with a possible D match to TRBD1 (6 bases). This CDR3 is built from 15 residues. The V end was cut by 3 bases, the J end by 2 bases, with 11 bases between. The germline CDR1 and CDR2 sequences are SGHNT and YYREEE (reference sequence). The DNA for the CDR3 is TGTGCCAGCAGCTCGCAGACAGGAAACACCGGGGAGCTGTTTTTT. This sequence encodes CASSSQTGNTGELFF.

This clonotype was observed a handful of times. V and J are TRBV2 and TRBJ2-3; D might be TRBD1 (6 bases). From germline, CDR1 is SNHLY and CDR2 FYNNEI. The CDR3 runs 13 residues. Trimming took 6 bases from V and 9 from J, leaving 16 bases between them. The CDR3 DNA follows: TGTGCCAGCAGGGCTATGGACAGCCGGACGCAGTATTTT. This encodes CASRAMDSRTQYF.

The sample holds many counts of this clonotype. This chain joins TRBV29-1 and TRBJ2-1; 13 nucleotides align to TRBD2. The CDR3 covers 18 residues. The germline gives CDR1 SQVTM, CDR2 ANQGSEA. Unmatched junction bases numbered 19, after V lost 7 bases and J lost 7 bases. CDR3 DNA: TGCAGCGCCGGTGGGACTAGCGGGGAGTCATGGGTACGGAATGAGCAGTTCTTC. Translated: CSAGGTSGESWVRNEQFF.

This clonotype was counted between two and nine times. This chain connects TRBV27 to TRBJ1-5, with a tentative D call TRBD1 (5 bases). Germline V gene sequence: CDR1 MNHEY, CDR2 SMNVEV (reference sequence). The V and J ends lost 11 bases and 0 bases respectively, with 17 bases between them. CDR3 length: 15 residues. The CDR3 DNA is TGTGCCGCACTATTTCCGGGGGTTAGCAATCAGCCCCAGCATTTT. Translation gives CAALFPGVSNQPQHF.

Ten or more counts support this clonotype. CDR3 amino acids: CSVVEGFREKLFF. Here the CDR3 DNA reads TGCAGCGTTGTTGAGGGATTTCGGGAAAAACTGTTTTTT. This chain joins TRBV29-1 and TRBJ1-4; D not certain. V lost 4 bases and J 8 bases, leaving 14 bases between the germline ends. CDR1 SQVTM and CDR2 ANQGSEA come from the germline V gene. This CDR3 contains 13 residues.